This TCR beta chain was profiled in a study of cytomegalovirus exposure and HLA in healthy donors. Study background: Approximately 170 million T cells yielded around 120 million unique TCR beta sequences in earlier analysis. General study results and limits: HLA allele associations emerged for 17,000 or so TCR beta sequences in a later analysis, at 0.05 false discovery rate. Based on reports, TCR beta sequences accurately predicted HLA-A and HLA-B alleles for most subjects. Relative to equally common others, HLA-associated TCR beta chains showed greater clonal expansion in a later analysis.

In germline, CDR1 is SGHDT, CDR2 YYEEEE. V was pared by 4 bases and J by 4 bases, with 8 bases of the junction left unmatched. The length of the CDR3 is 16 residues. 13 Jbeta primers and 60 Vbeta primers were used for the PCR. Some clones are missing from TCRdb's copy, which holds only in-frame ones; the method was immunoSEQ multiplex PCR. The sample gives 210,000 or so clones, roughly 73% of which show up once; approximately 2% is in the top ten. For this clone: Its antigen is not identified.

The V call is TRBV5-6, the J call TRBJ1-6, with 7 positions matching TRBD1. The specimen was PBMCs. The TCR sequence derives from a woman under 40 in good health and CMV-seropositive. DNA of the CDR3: TGTGCCAGCAGCCCACGACAGGGATATTATAATTCACCCCTCCACTTT. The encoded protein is CASSPRQGYYNSPLHF.